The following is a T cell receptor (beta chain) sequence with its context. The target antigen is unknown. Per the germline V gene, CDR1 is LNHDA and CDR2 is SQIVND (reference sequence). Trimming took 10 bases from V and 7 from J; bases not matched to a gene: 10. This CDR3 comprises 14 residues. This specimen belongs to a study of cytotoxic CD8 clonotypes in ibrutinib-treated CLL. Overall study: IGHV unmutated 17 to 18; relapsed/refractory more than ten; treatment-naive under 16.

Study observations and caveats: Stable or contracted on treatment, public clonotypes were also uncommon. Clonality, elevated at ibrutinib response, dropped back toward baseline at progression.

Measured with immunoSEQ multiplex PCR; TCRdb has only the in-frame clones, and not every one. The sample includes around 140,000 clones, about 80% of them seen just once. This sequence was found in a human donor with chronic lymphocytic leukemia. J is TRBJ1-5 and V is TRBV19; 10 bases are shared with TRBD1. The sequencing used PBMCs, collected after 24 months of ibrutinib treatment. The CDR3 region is CATTSVTGGQPQHF. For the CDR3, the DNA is TGTGCCACCACGTCCGTGACAGGGGGCCAGCCCCAGCATTTT.